These 28 T cell receptor beta chains originate from one sample sequenced in a study of shared clonotypes between healthy human individuals. TCRdb's table, derived via immunoSEQ multiplex PCR, lists solely in-frame clones and lacks some. This repertoire shows about 520,000 clones, more than 65% found once; its top ten account for about 13%. Sample: PBMCs. The receptors shown here come from a woman aged 40-49 years in good health. Some clones in this sample may be carry-over from other donors' samples.

The chain couples TRBV5-1 to TRBJ2-6; D is unclear. The germline gives CDR1 SGHRS, CDR2 YFSETQ. V dropped 0 bases and J dropped 2 bases, with 9 bases sitting between them. CDR3 length equals 16 residues. The CDR3 loop reads CASSLVIGAGANVLTF. The CDR3 DNA reads TGCGCCAGCAGCTTGGTGATTGGGGCTGGGGCCAACGTCCTGACTTTC.

As to this clone: This is likely an artifact of a read error, given a far larger clone one base away. The same CDR3 arises from other DNA sequences in this sample as well. The chain recombines TRBV6-5 with TRBJ1-2; D remains ambiguous. Deletions cut 8 bases from V and 4 bases from J, with 14 bases between. This CDR3 spans 13 amino acids. CDR1 and CDR2 from the germline V gene are MNHEY and SVGAGI. The CDR3 DNA sequence: TGTGCCAGCCGGGTACGGGCTAGCTATGGCTACACCTTC. This gives the protein CASRVRASYGYTF.

The sample holds a few counts of this clone. The V and J genes are TRBV5-1 and TRBJ2-2; D possibly corresponds to TRBD1 (5 bases). The germline V gene encodes CDR1 SGHRS and CDR2 YFSETQ. Trimming removed 0 bases at V and 3 bases at J, with 12 bases between. This CDR3 region has 16 residues. The CDR3 sequence: CASSLDGQGDTGELFF. Written as DNA, the CDR3 is TGCGCCAGCAGCTTGGACGGACAAGGCGACACCGGGGAGCTGTTTTTT.

V and J are TRBV18 and TRBJ2-5; 12 bases line up with TRBD2. Germline assignment: CDR1 KGHSH and CDR2 LQKENI. The junction had 6 bases not matched to a gene; V was cut back by 0 bases and J by 4 bases. The CDR3 contains 17 residues. CDR3 coding DNA: TGTGCCAGCTCACCACCCCGTACTAGCGGGAGGCGAGAGACCCAGTACTTC. Translation gives CASSPPRTSGRRETQYF.

This clone appeared once. This chain links TRBV5-5 with TRBJ2-7; D unclear. Trimming removed 3 bases at V and 7 bases at J, with 17 bases between. In germline, CDR1 is SGHKS, CDR2 YYEKEE (reference sequence). The CDR3 totals 14 residues. DNA for the CDR3: TGTGCCAGCAGCTCGACTGGCGGCCGGTGGGAGCAGTACTTC. It is translated as CASSSTGGRWEQYF.

V usage is TRBV29-1 and J usage is TRBJ2-1, with 8 bases matching TRBD2. This CDR3 spans 14 amino acids. CDR1 SQVTM and CDR2 ANQGSEA come from the germline V gene. Unmatched junction bases numbered 9, after V lost 7 bases and J lost 4 bases. The CDR3 sequence: CSADIAGQYNEQFF. In DNA, the CDR3 is TGCAGCGCCGACATAGCGGGACAATACAATGAGCAGTTCTTC.

The rearrangement joins TRBV29-1 to TRBJ2-7; D gene ambiguous. The length of the CDR3 is 11 residues. Germline-derived CDR1 and CDR2 are SQVTM and ANQGSEA. V lost 5 bases, J lost 3 bases, and 8 bases lay in between. CDR3 nucleotides: TGCAGCGTTAACAAGAACTACGAGCAGTACTTC. Protein sequence: CSVNKNYEQYF.

CDR3 sequence reads: CSVELPGGEKLFF. Here the CDR3 DNA reads TGCAGCGTTGAACTACCCGGGGGTGAAAAACTGTTTTTT. The chain couples TRBV29-1 to TRBJ1-4, with a possible D match to TRBD1 (5 bases). V shed 2 bases and J shed 7 bases, with 11 bases lying between them. CDR1 and CDR2 from the germline V gene are SQVTM and ANQGSEA. This CDR3 comprises 13 residues.

With regard to this clone: This likely traces to a read error, being one base from a far larger clone. The V and J genes are TRBV7-9 and TRBJ1-5; D gene uncertain. Germline CDR1 and CDR2: SEHNR and FQNEAQ (reference sequence). V dropped 0 bases and J dropped 11 bases, with 8 bases sitting between them. There are 12 residues in the CDR3. The CDR3 loop is CASSLASQSQHF. CDR3 coding DNA: TGTGCCAGCAGCTTAGCTAGCCAGTCCCAGCATTTT.

Concerning this clone itself: A far larger clone is off by one base, so a read error is likely. Other DNA sequences in this specimen translate into the identical CDR3. V usage is TRBV30 and J usage is TRBJ2-6; D call uncertain. The CDR3 spans 15 residues. V lost 5 bases and J lost 0, with 11 bases in between. CDR1 and CDR2 from the germline V gene are GTSNPN and SVGIG (reference sequence). The CDR3: CAWVLSLSGANVLTF. The CDR3 DNA reads as TGTGCCTGGGTCCTGAGCCTCTCTGGGGCCAACGTCCTGACTTTC.

The rearrangement joins TRBV2 to TRBJ2-2; D not resolved. Germline lookup yields CDR1 SNHLY and CDR2 FYNNEI. The V gene lost 4 bases and the J gene lost 1 base, with 4 bases spanning the gap. This CDR3 is built from 13 residues. CDR3: CASSAENTGELFF. In nucleotides, the CDR3 is TGTGCCAGCAGTGCGGAGAACACCGGGGAGCTGTTTTTT.

The CDR3 spells CASSLESSTDTQYF. The CDR3 coding sequence is TGCGCCAGCAGCTTGGAGTCTAGCACAGATACGCAGTATTTT. The chain combines TRBV5-1 with TRBJ2-3; unclear D gene. CDR1 is SGHRS, CDR2 YFSETQ, per germline. Trimming took 0 bases from V and 0 from J, leaving 5 bases between them. The CDR3 loop spans 14 amino acids.

This chain joins TRBV6-1 and TRBJ2-5; TRBD2 might be the D (6 bases). V was cut by 3 bases and J by 0 bases, with 11 bases left in between. The germline V gene encodes CDR1 MNHNS and CDR2 SASEGT. The CDR3 runs 15 residues. CDR3 DNA sequence: TGTGCCAGCAGTGAGGGGGGAGTGTACCAAGAGACCCAGTACTTC. It specifies CASSEGGVYQETQYF.

This chain uses TRBV5-1 with TRBJ2-1; 8 bases agree with TRBD2. The V segment lost 3 bases and the J segment 7 bases; nucleotides outside the gene matches: 9. The CDR3 length is 15 residues. The germline V gene encodes CDR1 SGHRS and CDR2 YFSETQ. The CDR3 protein is CASSYQAGDQNEQFF. In DNA, the CDR3 is TGCGCCAGCAGCTACCAAGCGGGAGACCAAAATGAGCAGTTCTTC.

The chain is built from TRBV5-1 and TRBJ1-1, with D hard to call. Germline CDR1 and CDR2: SGHRS and YFSETQ. CDR3 length equals 16 residues. The V gene lost 1 base and the J gene lost 0 bases, with 13 bases spanning the gap. The CDR3 coding sequence is TGCGCCAGCAGCTTGAGCGGAGGCAACCTGAACACTGAAGCTTTCTTT. The encoded protein is CASSLSGGNLNTEAFF.

V and J are TRBV5-1 and TRBJ1-2; no clear D. This CDR3 region has 13 residues. V was shortened by 5 bases and J by 5 bases, with 13 bases between the two germline ends. Germline V CDR1 and CDR2: SGHRS, YFSETQ. As DNA, the CDR3 is TGCGCCAGCAGGATCGACGGAGATTATGGCTACACCTTC. Protein sequence: CASRIDGDYGYTF.

The gene calls are TRBV9 and TRBJ2-7; the match to TRBD1 covers 9 bases. Germline assignment: CDR1 SGDLS and CDR2 YYNGEE. This CDR3 comprises 15 residues. J gave up 5 bases and V 4 bases, and 10 bases lay outside the gene matches. CDR3: CASSTAGTGFNEQYF. The CDR3 DNA sequence: TGTGCCAGCAGCACCGCCGGGACAGGGTTCAACGAGCAGTACTTC. The full variable domain, with the rest looked up from reference TRBV9 and TRBJ2-7, is DSGVTQTPKHLITATGQRVTLRCSPRSGDLSVYWYQQSLDQGLQFLIQYYNGEERAKGNILERFSAQQFPDLHSELNLSSLELGDSALYFCASSTAGTGFNEQYFGPGTRLTVT.

The chain couples TRBV11-2 to TRBJ2-7; D is unresolved. The CDR3 is 15 amino acids. Germline assignment: CDR1 SGHAT and CDR2 FQNNGV. V lost 3 bases and J lost 0, with 12 bases in between. The DNA of the CDR3 is TGTGCCAGCAGCTTTATAAGTATCAGCTCCTACGAGCAGTACTTC. Translated: CASSFISISSYEQYF.

V is TRBV12-5 and J is TRBJ1-1; D is ambiguous. This CDR3 has 17 amino acids. The V gene lost 3 bases and the J gene lost 0 bases, with 17 bases spanning the gap. CDR1 and CDR2 (germline): LGHNT, FRNRAP. CDR3 sequence (DNA): TGTGCTAGTGGTTTTAATGGGCTCGGTGGAATGAACACTGAAGCTTTCTTT. Its translation is CASGFNGLGGMNTEAFF.

The chain uses TRBV10-3 and TRBJ2-7; 9 bases fit TRBD1. The CDR3 runs to 15 residues. The germline V gene encodes CDR1 ENHRY and CDR2 SYGVKD. The junction had 6 bases not matched to a gene; V was cut back by 2 bases and J by 4 bases. The CDR3 reads CAISEGPGQGYEQYF. The DNA for the CDR3 is TGTGCCATCAGTGAGGGACCGGGACAGGGTTACGAGCAGTACTTC.

This clone was counted many times. This sequence joins TRBV30 and TRBJ2-4; either TRBD1 or TRBD2 may fit D (6 bases each). Germline V lookup: CDR1 GTSNPN, CDR2 SVGIG (reference sequence). The ends were cut back, 0 bases at V and 8 bases at J, with 11 bases in the middle. The CDR3 has 13 amino acids. The CDR3 coding sequence is TGTGCCTGGAGTGTGTGGGGGGCGGACATTCAGTACTTC. Protein: CAWSVWGADIQYF.

Concerning this clone: A read error is the likely source, as a far larger clone sits one nucleotide away. The CDR3 ends on some other residue instead of the conserved phenylalanine or tryptophan, so this is likely a read error. The chain combines TRBV6-6 with TRBJ1-1; D is uncertain. The CDR3 runs 13 residues. The germline gives CDR1 MNHNY, CDR2 SVGAGI (reference sequence). V was shortened by 7 bases and J by 2 bases, with 11 bases between the two germline ends. The CDR3 DNA is TGTGCCAGCAACCCTGCAGGAAACACTGAAGCTTTCTCT. Protein: CASNPAGNTEAFS.

This chain connects TRBV4-3 to TRBJ2-1; D may be TRBD2 (7 bases). CDR1 and CDR2 (germline): LGHNA, YSLEER. The V end lost 4 bases, the J end lost 2 bases, and 27 bases lay between the germline ends. The CDR3 sequence is 20 residues long. This CDR3 reads CASSLRLRVSAGATYNEQFF. The CDR3 DNA reads TGCGCCAGCAGCCTAAGGCTCAGGGTTTCGGCGGGGGCAACCTACAATGAGCAGTTCTTC.

The V and J genes are TRBV19 and TRBJ2-1; tentatively, D is TRBD2 (6 bases). V was clipped by 4 bases and J by 8 bases, with 21 bases between them. Germline CDR1 reads LNHDA; CDR2 reads SQIVND (reference sequence). The CDR3 is made up of 16 amino acids. The CDR3 protein is CASSTYGGRRRYEQFF. The CDR3 DNA sequence: TGTGCCAGTAGTACTTACGGGGGACGAAGGAGGTATGAGCAGTTCTTC.

The chain couples TRBV28 to TRBJ1-5, with a tentative D call TRBD1 (6 bases). The CDR3 loop spans 15 amino acids. Germline V CDR1 and CDR2: MDHEN, SYDVKM. The V end lost 4 bases, the J end lost 4 bases, and 14 bases lay between the germline ends. As DNA, the CDR3 is TGTGCCAGCAGTTCAACAGGGTTAGTGAATCAGCCCCAGCATTTT. Amino acids: CASSSTGLVNQPQHF.

The chain uses TRBV6-6 and TRBJ2-2; 8 bases map to TRBD1. V shed 5 bases and J 6 bases; nucleotides not matched to a gene: 8. Germline CDR1 and CDR2: MNHNY and SVGAGI (reference sequence). The CDR3 extends over 15 amino acids. CDR3 sequence reads: CASSQGAFHPGELFF. The CDR3 DNA sequence: TGTGCCAGCAGTCAGGGGGCTTTCCACCCCGGGGAGCTGTTTTTT.

The chain carries TRBV7-9 and TRBJ2-7, with 11 nucleotides matching TRBD2. J gave up 2 bases and V 2 bases, and 11 bases lay outside the gene matches. The CDR3 totals 18 residues. Germline loops: CDR1 SEHNR, CDR2 FQNEAQ (reference sequence). CDR3 in DNA: TGTGCCAGCAGCTTATTTAGCGGGAGGGCCTGGGACCCCTACGAGCAGTACTTC. As protein: CASSLFSGRAWDPYEQYF.

There are a few counts of this clone. The CDR3 DNA follows: TGTGCCAGCAGTGTATATACGCAGTATTTT. Residues: CASSVYTQYF. This chain joins TRBV2 and TRBJ2-3, with D unresolved. Trimming cost V 4 bases and J 7 bases, with 3 bases left between them. The germline V gene encodes CDR1 SNHLY and CDR2 FYNNEI. The CDR3 extends over 10 amino acids.